This TCR beta chain was documented in a study of shared clonotypes between healthy human individuals. Notes on the study in general: Shared across a few donors were about 4.6% of the naive CD4 clonotypes. Sorted-subset sequencing was shown by rarefaction to be incomplete despite large depth.

Regarding this clone: Its target is not known.

TCRdb keeps only in-frame clones here, not all; method: immunoSEQ multiplex PCR. The repertoire holds over 850,000 clones, 75% to 85% seen once, with 0.6% to 0.75% in the top ten. Material: memory CD4+ T cells from PBMCs. Subset: CD45RA-negative fraction. This receptor was obtained from a young man in good health. Some clones in this sample may be carry-over from other donors' samples.

The CDR3 sequence is CASRGSGDYEQYF. The DNA for the CDR3 is TGTGCCAGCAGGGGGAGCGGGGACTACGAGCAGTACTTC. The chain combines TRBV2 with TRBJ2-7; 7 bases are a match to TRBD2. The CDR3 consists of 13 residues. The ends lost 6 bases at V and 3 bases at J; junction bases unmatched: 5. Germline CDR1 is SNHLY and CDR2 is FYNNEI.